These 5 T cell receptor beta chains came from one sample sequenced in a study of blood T cell repertoires in COVID-19. Profiling relied on immunoSEQ multiplex PCR, and the TCRdb table lists in-frame clones only, not all of them. The sample has approximately 400,000 clones, approximately 91% seen once. Sequencing was done on a sample of PBMCs or T cells enriched from blood (not recorded which). These receptor sequences come from a woman aged 40-49 years who had been exposed to COVID-19.

V gene TRBV25-1 combines with J gene TRBJ1-2; 9 positions agree with TRBD1. The J segment lost 4 bases and the V segment lost 1 base, leaving 4 bases of the junction unmatched. Germline lookup yields CDR1 MGHDK and CDR2 SYGVNS. The CDR3 extends over 15 amino acids. The CDR3 nucleotides read TGTGCCAGCAGTGAATCCGGGACAGGGATCTATGGCTACACCTTC. Translating it yields CASSESGTGIYGYTF.

The chain combines TRBV19 with TRBJ1-2; TRBD1 is a possible D gene (6 bases). The CDR3 runs 14 residues. Germline lookup yields CDR1 LNHDA and CDR2 SQIVND (reference sequence). V shed 5 bases and J shed 6 bases, with 16 bases lying between them. The CDR3 nucleotides read TGTGCCAGTAGTCCCCTTGCTTCAGGGGATGGCTACACCTTC. Protein sequence: CASSPLASGDGYTF.

On this clone itself: At one boundary the junction diverges from the germline segment, which might be a read error. The chain combines TRBV9 with TRBJ1-3, with a weak D call TRBD1 (5 bases). CDR1 is SGDLS, CDR2 YYNGEE, per germline. The CDR3 loop spans 13 amino acids. The CDR3 sequence is CASSVGPPGLAVF. Here the CDR3 DNA reads TGTGCCAGCAGCGTAGGTCCCCCGGGACTTGCAGTTTTT.

The rearrangement links TRBV5-1 to TRBJ1-1, with D maybe TRBD1 (6 bases). V dropped 0 bases and J dropped 8 bases, with 14 bases sitting between them. CDR3 length: 14 residues. The germline V gene has CDR1 SGHRS and CDR2 YFSETQ. The CDR3 loop reads CASSLETGKEEAFF. As DNA, the CDR3 is TGCGCCAGCAGCTTGGAAACAGGGAAGGAGGAAGCTTTCTTT.

This chain uses TRBV27 with TRBJ1-5; D gene unclear. V lost 4 bases and J 2 bases, leaving 15 bases between the germline ends. This CDR3 region has 16 residues. CDR1 and CDR2 from the germline V gene are MNHEY and SMNVEV (reference sequence). Here the CDR3 reads CASSSQPPGGNQPQHF. The CDR3 coding sequence is TGTGCCAGCAGTTCCCAACCCCCAGGCGGCAATCAGCCCCAGCATTTT.